The clone carrying this T cell receptor beta chain was seen ten or more times. Its cognate antigen is unknown. The investigators amplified TCR beta CDR3 regions from RNA transcripts. The TCR CDR3 was amplified in a first-round RT-PCR using the HTBI primer set. TCRdb recomputed calls from the multiplex PCR reads with MiXCR, one row per CDR3 protein. The table has approximately 530,000 distinct CDR3 sequences, around 17% seen once. Exclusion followed for patients with uncontrolled infection, other autoimmune disease, pregnancy or lactation. The data derive from a study of T cells in Graves' hyperthyroidism and ophthalmopathy. Study-level information: Sampling of peripheral blood happened at initial diagnosis, prior to any treatment. Overall study results and limits: Among clonotypes expanded in thyroid above 0.001, most were also found in blood. Ophthalmopathy was model-predicted a median approximately 6.4 months pre-onset.

The CDR3 has 17 residues. Per the germline V gene, CDR1 is SGHAT and CDR2 is FQNNGV. V gave up 6 bases and J gave up 6 bases; unmatched junction bases: 14. The specimen sequenced was blood. The sequence came from a woman aged 18 to 35 with Graves' hyperthyroidism. The V and J genes are TRBV11-2 and TRBJ2-3, with TRBD2 matching 11 bases. CDR3 sequence: CASRPAGPSGGPDTQYF. In DNA, the CDR3 is TGTGCCAGCAGACCCGCAGGCCCTAGCGGGGGGCCGGATACGCAGTATTTT.